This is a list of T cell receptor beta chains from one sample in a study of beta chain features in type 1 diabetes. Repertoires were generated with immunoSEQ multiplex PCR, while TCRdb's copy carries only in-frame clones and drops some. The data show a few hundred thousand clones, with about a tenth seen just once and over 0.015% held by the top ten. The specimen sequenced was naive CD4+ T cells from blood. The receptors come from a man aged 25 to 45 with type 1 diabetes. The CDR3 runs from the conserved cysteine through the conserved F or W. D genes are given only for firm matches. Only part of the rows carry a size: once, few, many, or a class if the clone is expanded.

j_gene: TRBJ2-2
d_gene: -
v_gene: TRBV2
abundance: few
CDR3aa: CASSAGGFFLAGELFF
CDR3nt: TGTGCCAGCAGTGCAGGGGGGTTTTTCCTTGCCGGGGAGCTGTTTTTT

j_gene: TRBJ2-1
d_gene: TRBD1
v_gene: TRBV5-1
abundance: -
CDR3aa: CASSWGQGAYNEQFF
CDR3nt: TGCGCCAGCAGCTGGGGACAGGGGGCCTACAATGAGCAGTTCTTC

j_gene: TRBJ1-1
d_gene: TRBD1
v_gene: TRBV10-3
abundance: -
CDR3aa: CATHSGTGEAFF
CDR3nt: TGTGCCACCCACTCCGGGACAGGGGAAGCTTTCTTT

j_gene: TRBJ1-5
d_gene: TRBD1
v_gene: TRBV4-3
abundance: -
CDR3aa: CASSQIFQGASQPQHF
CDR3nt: TGCGCCAGCAGCCAAATTTTTCAGGGGGCAAGTCAGCCCCAGCATTTT

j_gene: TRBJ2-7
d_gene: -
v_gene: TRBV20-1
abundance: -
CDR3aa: CSAARENEQYF
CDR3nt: TGCAGTGCTGCCAGGGAAAACGAGCAGTACTTC

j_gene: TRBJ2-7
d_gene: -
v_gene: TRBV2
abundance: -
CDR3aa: CASSAGTYYEQYF
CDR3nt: TGTGCCAGCAGTGCGGGGACATACTACGAGCAGTACTTC

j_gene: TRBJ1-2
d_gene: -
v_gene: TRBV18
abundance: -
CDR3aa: CASSPGGQATNYGYTF
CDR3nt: TGTGCCAGCTCACCAGGAGGCCAGGCCACTAACTATGGCTACACCTTC

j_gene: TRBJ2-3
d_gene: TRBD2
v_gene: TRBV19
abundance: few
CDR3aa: CASSLAGGSTDTQYF
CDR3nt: TGTGCCAGTAGCCTAGCGGGGGGTTCCACAGATACGCAGTATTTT

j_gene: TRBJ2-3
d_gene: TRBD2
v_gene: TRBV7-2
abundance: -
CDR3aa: CASSKTSGDTDTQYF
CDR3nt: TGTGCCAGCAGCAAAACTAGCGGGGACACAGATACGCAGTATTTT

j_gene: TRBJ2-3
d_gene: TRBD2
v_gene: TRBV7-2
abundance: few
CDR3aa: CASSPHPRGGGAQYF
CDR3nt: TGTGCCAGCAGCCCACACCCCCGGGGCGGGGGGGCGCAGTATTTT

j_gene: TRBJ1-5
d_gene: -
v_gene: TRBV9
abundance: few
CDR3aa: CASSVDPVQTQHF
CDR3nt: TGTGCCAGCAGCGTAGACCCTGTGCAGACCCAGCATTTT

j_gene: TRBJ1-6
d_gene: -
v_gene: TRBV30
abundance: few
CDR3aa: CAWSPRGGGSPLHF
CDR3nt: TGTGCCTGGAGTCCTCGAGGGGGGGGTTCACCCCTCCACTTT

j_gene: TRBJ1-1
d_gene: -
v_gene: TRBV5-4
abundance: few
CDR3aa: CASSLYGGMNTEAFF
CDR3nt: TGTGCCAGCAGCTTGTACGGGGGAATGAACACTGAAGCTTTCTTT

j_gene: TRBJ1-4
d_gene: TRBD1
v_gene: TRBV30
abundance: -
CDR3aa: CAWSETGARKLFF
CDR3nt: TGTGCCTGGAGCGAAACAGGGGCACGGAAACTGTTTTTT

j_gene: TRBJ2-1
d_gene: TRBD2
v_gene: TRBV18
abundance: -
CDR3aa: CASSPNLLAGAHNEQFF
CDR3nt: TGTGCCAGCTCACCGAACCTCCTAGCGGGGGCCCACAATGAGCAGTTCTTC

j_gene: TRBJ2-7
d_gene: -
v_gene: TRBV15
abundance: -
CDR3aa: CATSPNTADEQYF
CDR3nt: TGTGCCACCAGCCCCAACACAGCGGACGAGCAGTACTTC

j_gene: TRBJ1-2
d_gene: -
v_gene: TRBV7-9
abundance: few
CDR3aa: CASTGQGFNYGYTF
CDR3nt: TGTGCCAGCACCGGGCAGGGGTTCAACTATGGCTACACCTTC

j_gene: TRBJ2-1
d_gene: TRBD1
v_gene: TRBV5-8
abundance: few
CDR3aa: CASSLIGRDRAGHEQFF
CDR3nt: TGTGCCAGCAGCTTGATAGGACGGGACAGGGCGGGGCATGAGCAGTTCTTC

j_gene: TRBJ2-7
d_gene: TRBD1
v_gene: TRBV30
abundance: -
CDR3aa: CARKASGQGGPEQYF
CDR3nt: TGTGCCCGGAAGGCCTCAGGACAGGGAGGACCCGAGCAGTACTTC

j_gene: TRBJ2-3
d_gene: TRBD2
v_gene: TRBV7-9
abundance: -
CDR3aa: CASSLTSGYTDTQYF
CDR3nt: TGTGCCAGCAGCTTAACTAGCGGTTACACAGATACGCAGTATTTT

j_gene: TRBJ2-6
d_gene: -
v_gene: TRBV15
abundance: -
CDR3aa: CATSISGANVLTF
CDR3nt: TGTGCCACCAGCATATCTGGGGCCAACGTCCTGACTTTC

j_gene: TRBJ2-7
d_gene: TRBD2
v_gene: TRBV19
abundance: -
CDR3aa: CASRPQLAGTYEQYF
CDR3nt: TGTGCCAGCCGGCCCCAACTAGCGGGAACCTACGAGCAGTACTTC

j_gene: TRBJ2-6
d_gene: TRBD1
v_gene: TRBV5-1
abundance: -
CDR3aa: CASSSGTGETGANVLTF
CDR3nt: TGCGCCAGCAGCTCAGGGACAGGGGAAACTGGGGCCAACGTCCTGACTTTC

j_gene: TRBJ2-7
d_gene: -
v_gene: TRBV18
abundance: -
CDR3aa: CASSPRRQTYEQYF
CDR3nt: TGTGCCAGCTCACCAAGGAGACAGACCTACGAGCAGTACTTC

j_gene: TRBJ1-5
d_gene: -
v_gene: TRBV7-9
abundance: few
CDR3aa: CASSLSGGWDQPQHF
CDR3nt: TGTGCCAGCAGCTTAAGCGGGGGGTGGGACCAGCCCCAGCATTTT

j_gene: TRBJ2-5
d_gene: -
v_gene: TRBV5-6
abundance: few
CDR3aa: CASSPGSGARETQYF
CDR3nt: TGTGCCAGCAGCCCGGGTTCTGGGGCACGGGAGACCCAGTACTTC

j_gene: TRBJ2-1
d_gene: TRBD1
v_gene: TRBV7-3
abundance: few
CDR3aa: CASSSTGTGQNEQFF
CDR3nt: TGTGCCAGCAGCTCCACCGGGACAGGGCAGAATGAGCAGTTCTTC

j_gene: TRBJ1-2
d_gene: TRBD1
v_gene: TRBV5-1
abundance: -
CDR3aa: CASSLTGEGYTF
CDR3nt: TGCGCCAGCAGCTTGACAGGGGAAGGCTACACCTTC

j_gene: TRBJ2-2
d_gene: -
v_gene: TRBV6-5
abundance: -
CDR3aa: CASSYFPTGELFF
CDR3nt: TGTGCCAGCAGTTACTTCCCGACCGGGGAGCTGTTTTTT

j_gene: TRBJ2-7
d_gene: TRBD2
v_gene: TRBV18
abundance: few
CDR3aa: CASSPPERGEQYF
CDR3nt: TGTGCCAGCTCACCACCGGAGCGGGGCGAGCAGTACTTC

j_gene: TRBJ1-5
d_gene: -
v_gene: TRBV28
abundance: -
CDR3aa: CASRDLRVIQPQHF
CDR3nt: TGTGCCAGCAGGGACCTCAGGGTTATTCAGCCCCAGCATTTT

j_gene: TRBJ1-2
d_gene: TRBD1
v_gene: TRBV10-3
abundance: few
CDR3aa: CASLPDREYGYTF
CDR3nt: TGTGCCAGCTTGCCAGACAGGGAGTATGGCTACACCTTC

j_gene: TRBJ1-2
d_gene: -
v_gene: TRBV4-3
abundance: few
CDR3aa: CASSLDSGLGYGYTF
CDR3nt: TGCGCCAGCAGCCTTGACTCAGGGTTGGGCTATGGCTACACCTTC

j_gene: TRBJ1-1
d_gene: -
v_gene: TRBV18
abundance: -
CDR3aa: CASFTAGAGTEAFF
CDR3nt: TGTGCCAGCTTCACCGCGGGGGCGGGTACTGAAGCTTTCTTT

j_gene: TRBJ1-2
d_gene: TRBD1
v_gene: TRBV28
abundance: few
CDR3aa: CASSLLGQGDGYTF
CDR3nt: TGTGCCAGCAGTTTGCTAGGACAGGGGGACGGCTACACCTTC

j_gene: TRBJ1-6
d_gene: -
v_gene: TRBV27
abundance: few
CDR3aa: CASSPRTVWDSPLHF
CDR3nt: TGTGCCAGCAGTCCCCGGACAGTGTGGGATTCACCCCTCCACTTT

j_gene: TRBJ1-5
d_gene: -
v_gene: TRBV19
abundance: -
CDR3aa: CASRAGASNQPQHF
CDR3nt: TGTGCCAGTAGGGCGGGGGCGAGCAATCAGCCCCAGCATTTT

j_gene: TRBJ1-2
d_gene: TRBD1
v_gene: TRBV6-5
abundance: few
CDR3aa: CASSYDGTVYGYTF
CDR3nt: TGTGCCAGCAGTTACGATGGGACAGTCTATGGCTACACCTTC

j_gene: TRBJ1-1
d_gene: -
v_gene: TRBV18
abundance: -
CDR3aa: CASSSGRNTEAFF
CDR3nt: TGTGCCAGCTCATCTGGGAGAAACACTGAAGCTTTCTTT

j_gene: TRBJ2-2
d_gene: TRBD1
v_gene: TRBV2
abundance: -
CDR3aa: CASSARTGGTGELFF
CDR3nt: TGTGCCAGCAGTGCCCGGACAGGGGGCACCGGGGAGCTGTTTTTT